A single sample gave rise to the 13 T cell receptor beta chains below, sequenced in a study of blood T cell repertoires in COVID-19. Method: immunoSEQ multiplex PCR; TCRdb's copy keeps in-frame clones and lacks some. Among some 420,000 clones listed, over 75% were seen once. The sequencing input was PBMCs or T cells enriched from blood (not recorded which). Receptors were obtained from a man younger than 45 who had recovered from COVID-19.

The rearrangement uses TRBV2 and TRBJ2-1; no clear D gene. The CDR3 has 13 amino acids. V was pared by 6 bases and J by 5 bases, with 11 bases between. Germline V gene sequence: CDR1 SNHLY, CDR2 FYNNEI. CDR3 sequence reads: CASRILRDNEQFF. For the CDR3, the DNA is TGTGCCAGCAGGATTCTCCGGGACAATGAGCAGTTCTTC.

The gene calls are TRBV28 and TRBJ2-5; D is perhaps TRBD1 (5 bases). Trimming pared 7 bases from V and 2 bases from J, leaving 17 bases between. The CDR3 is 15 residues long. CDR1 and CDR2 from the germline V gene are MDHEN and SYDVKM. CDR3 amino acids: CASIQQGVPQETQYF. The DNA of the CDR3 is TGTGCCAGCATTCAGCAAGGGGTCCCTCAAGAGACCCAGTACTTC.

This rearrangement joins TRBV12-5 to TRBJ1-2; D unresolved. The CDR3 has 12 residues. Germline-derived CDR1 and CDR2 are LGHNT and FRNRAP. V was trimmed by 5 bases and J by 5 bases, leaving 9 bases between them. The CDR3 protein is CASGLAGYGYTF. DNA of the CDR3: TGTGCTAGTGGTCTGGCCGGGTATGGCTACACCTTC.

The chain links TRBV29-1 to TRBJ1-2; 9 bases are shared with TRBD1. This CDR3 spans 13 amino acids. Germline loops: CDR1 SQVTM, CDR2 ANQGSEA. V lost 7 bases and J lost 5; bases outside the gene matches: 8. The CDR3 bases are TGCAGCGGGGGAACAGGGGGCGCTTATGGCTACACCTTC. It codes for CSGGTGGAYGYTF.

The chain couples TRBV5-6 to TRBJ2-7; 8 bases align to TRBD1. Trimming removed 4 bases from V and 4 bases from J; junction bases left unmatched: 7. The CDR3 length is 14 residues. Looked up from germline, CDR1 is SGHDT and CDR2 is YYEEEE. The CDR3 spells CASSLRDRQYEQYF. In DNA form, the CDR3 reads TGTGCCAGCAGCCTCCGGGACAGGCAGTACGAGCAGTACTTC.

The chain carries TRBV28 and TRBJ1-2; the D gene is possibly TRBD1 (5 bases). Germline values: CDR1 MDHEN, CDR2 SYDVKM. The CDR3 extends over 13 amino acids. The V and J ends lost 6 bases and 7 bases respectively, with 15 bases between them. This CDR3 is CASSLVQGIGYTF. The DNA for the CDR3 is TGTGCCAGCAGCTTGGTCCAGGGAATTGGCTACACCTTC.

The rearrangement joins TRBV3-1 (or the pseudogene TRBV3-2) to TRBJ2-1, with TRBD1 identical over 8 bases. CDR3 length: 15 amino acids. Germline assignment: CDR1 LGHDT and CDR2 YNNKEL (reference sequence). V was pared by 4 bases and J by 1 base, with 3 bases of the junction left unmatched. The chain's CDR3 is CASSPDRGSYNEQFF. CDR3 sequence (DNA): TGTGCCAGCAGCCCAGACAGGGGTTCCTACAATGAGCAGTTCTTC.

The chain is built from TRBV5-1 and TRBJ1-4; TRBD1 aligns across 9 bases. V was clipped by 7 bases and J by 8 bases; unmatched bases: 9. The CDR3 length is 14 residues. The germline V gene has CDR1 SGHRS and CDR2 YFSETQ. CDR3 sequence reads: CASSTGTGWEKLFF. CDR3 coding DNA: TGCGCCAGCTCAACCGGGACAGGGTGGGAAAAACTGTTTTTT.

The rearrangement joins TRBV6-1 to TRBJ2-7, with 7 bases identical to TRBD1. The J segment lost 5 bases and the V segment lost 5 bases, leaving 12 bases of the junction unmatched. Germline assignment: CDR1 MNHNS and CDR2 SASEGT. The CDR3 covers 15 residues. The CDR3 bases are TGTGCCAGCAGTCCCCAATCAGTAGGGGGCCACGAGCAGTACTTC. Translating it yields CASSPQSVGGHEQYF.

The chain has TRBV28 and TRBJ2-7; D not resolved. The CDR3 has 12 residues. V lost 5 bases to trimming and J lost 3 bases, with 8 bases between them. The V gene's germline CDR1 is MDHEN and CDR2 SYDVKM. CDR3 sequence (DNA): TGTGCCAGCAGTGAAGACATCTACGAGCAGTACTTC. It specifies CASSEDIYEQYF.

This clone was observed many times. J is TRBJ2-1 and V is TRBV7-9; D call uncertain. The length of the CDR3 is 16 residues. Trimming pared 1 base from V and 0 bases from J, leaving 10 bases between. Germline values: CDR1 SEHNR, CDR2 FQNEAQ (reference sequence). CDR3 sequence reads: CASSLVVLSSYNEQFF. Here the CDR3 DNA reads TGTGCCAGCAGCTTAGTTGTGCTGAGCTCCTACAATGAGCAGTTCTTC.

The chain uses TRBV28 and TRBJ1-1, with D possibly TRBD1 on 6 matching bases. The germline CDR1 and CDR2 sequences are MDHEN and SYDVKM. The CDR3 sequence is 13 residues long. V was clipped by 6 bases and J by 0 bases, with 8 bases between them. The chain's CDR3 is CASRYRVNTEAFF. CDR3 nucleotides: TGTGCCAGCAGGTACAGGGTGAACACTGAAGCTTTCTTT.

This clone was found once. The chain employs TRBV18 and TRBJ1-5; tentatively, D is TRBD1 (6 bases). Trimming removed 3 bases at V and 15 bases at J, with 21 bases between. From germline, CDR1 is KGHSH and CDR2 LQKENI. The CDR3 runs 14 residues. CDR3 bases: TGTGCCAGCTCACCGGGCGAAGCTCGACAGGTCTTGCATTTT. It is translated as CASSPGEARQVLHF. Full variable domain (rest looked up from reference TRBV18 and TRBJ1-5): NAGVMQNPRHLVRRRGQEARLRCSPMKGHSHVYWYRQLPEEGLKFMVYLQKENIIDESGMPKERFSAEFPKEGPSILRIQQVVRGDSAAYFCASSPGEARQVLHFGDGTRLSIL.